The 18 T cell receptor beta chains reported below all come from one sample, sequenced in a study of shared clonotypes between healthy human individuals (dated by TCRdb to the early 2020s). The method behind the library was the immunoSEQ multiplex PCR assay. Sourced from immuneACCESS, this table was stored by TCRdb with only in-frame sequences that have V and J called. A share of the clones is absent; for the studies checked, an unresolved V gene accounts for under half, and the remainder has no known explanation. Recorded for this sample are under 1,900,000 clones; around 98.5% of them occurred a single time. About 0.34% of the sample is in the top ten clones. The specimen sequenced was naive CD4+ T cells sorted from blood. Explained via the paper, the cell subset or site label denotes: CD45RA+ positively selected. These receptors were taken from a man aged 25 to 45 in good health.

The J gene is TRBJ2-7, the V gene TRBV7-9; D gene uncertain. The V and J ends lost 1 base and 4 bases respectively, with 11 bases between them. The CDR3 runs to 14 residues. Germline CDR1 and CDR2: SEHNR and FQNEAQ (reference sequence). CDR3 protein: CASSLEYGIYEQYF. CDR3 in DNA: TGTGCCAGCAGCTTAGAATATGGGATTTACGAGCAGTACTTC.

CDR3 sequence reads: CASSKSLTGANVLTF. As DNA, the CDR3 is TGTGCCAGCAGCAAAAGCTTGACCGGGGCCAACGTCCTGACTTTC. V is TRBV21-1 and J is TRBJ2-6. TRBV21-1 is described as a pseudogene. This CDR3 comprises 15 residues.

The chain couples TRBV10-2 to TRBJ2-7; 8 nucleotides line up with TRBD2. With V trimmed by 3 bases and J by 2 bases, 6 bases remained unmatched. Germline CDR1 is WSHSY and CDR2 is SAAADI. There are 15 residues in the CDR3. CDR3 in DNA: TGCGCCAGCAGTGATTCGGGAGGGCCCCCCTACGAGCAGTACTTC. It codes for CASSDSGGPPYEQYF.

The V gene is TRBV28, the J gene TRBJ2-7; maybe TRBD2 (6 bases). V was clipped by 6 bases and J by 4 bases, with 13 bases between them. Germline V lookup: CDR1 MDHEN, CDR2 SYDVKM. The CDR3 consists of 13 residues. Here the CDR3 DNA reads TGTGCCAGCAGCCAACCGGGGGATTACGAGCAGTACTTC. Its protein is CASSQPGDYEQYF.

This chain joins TRBV6-4 and TRBJ2-6, with a weak D call TRBD1 (6 bases). The CDR3 contains 15 residues. Germline V CDR1 and CDR2: MRHNA, SNTAGT. The ends were cut back, 6 bases at V and 1 base at J, with 10 bases in the middle. CDR3 nucleotide sequence: TGTGCCAGCAGCGTCACAGGGTCTGGGGCCAACGTCCTGACTTTC. Amino acid sequence: CASSVTGSGANVLTF.

The V call is TRBV28, the J call TRBJ2-7; 7 positions agree with TRBD1. CDR1 MDHEN and CDR2 SYDVKM come from the germline V gene. The CDR3 sequence is 15 residues long. V lost 6 bases and J lost 1; bases outside the gene matches: 9. CDR3 DNA: TGTGCCAGCAGACTTAGACAGGGCGGGTCCTACGAGCAGTACTTC. It specifies CASRLRQGGSYEQYF.

V and J are TRBV6-5 and TRBJ2-7; D call uncertain. Trimming left V 5 bases short and J 5 bases short, with 16 bases between. This CDR3 contains 14 residues. The germline V gene encodes CDR1 MNHEY and CDR2 SVGAGI. The CDR3 coding sequence is TGTGCCAGCAGTAACCAGCCTCCTATCGACGAGCAGTACTTC. Residues: CASSNQPPIDEQYF.

The chain employs TRBV7-6 and TRBJ1-2; D possibly corresponds to TRBD1 (5 bases). CDR3 size: 13 residues. Germline V gene data show CDR1 as SGHVS and CDR2 as FNYEAQ. V was shortened by 8 bases and J by 6 bases, with 16 bases between the two germline ends. CDR3 DNA: TGTGCCAGCTCGGGGCAGGGCTTGCATGGCTACACCTTC. This encodes CASSGQGLHGYTF.

The rearrangement joins TRBV5-1 to TRBJ1-5; D not certain. CDR1 is SGHRS, CDR2 YFSETQ, per germline. This CDR3 is built from 16 residues. V lost 4 bases and J lost 4, with 18 bases in between. This CDR3 reads CASSREPGMVNQPQHF. CDR3 sequence (DNA): TGCGCCAGCAGCCGGGAGCCGGGAATGGTAAATCAGCCCCAGCATTTT.

V gene TRBV19 combines with J gene TRBJ1-1; D is possibly TRBD1 (5 bases). The CDR3 covers 15 residues. CDR1 and CDR2 (germline): LNHDA, SQIVND (reference sequence). The V end lost 3 bases, the J end lost 1 base, and 12 bases lay between the germline ends. The CDR3 DNA is TGTGCCAGTAGTATGGGGCCGGTGCGGAACACTGAAGCTTTCTTT. Its protein product is CASSMGPVRNTEAFF. Together with reference TRBV19 and TRBJ1-1, the CDR3 gives the full variable domain: DGGITQSPKYLFRKEGQNVTLSCEQNLNHDAMYWYRQDPGQGLRLIYYSQIVNDFQKGDIAEGYSVSREKKESFPLTVTSAQKNPTAFYLCASSMGPVRNTEAFFGQGTRLTVV.

The gene calls are TRBV19 and TRBJ1-2; tentative D call: TRBD1 (6 bases). The CDR3 runs to 15 residues. The germline V gene encodes CDR1 LNHDA and CDR2 SQIVND (reference sequence). Trimming took off 6 bases at V and 4 bases at J, with 18 bases between the two ends. The CDR3 region is CASSRGGAETYGYTF. DNA for the CDR3: TGTGCCAGTAGCAGAGGGGGGGCAGAAACCTATGGCTACACCTTC.

The chain couples TRBV6-1 to TRBJ2-7, with a possible D match to TRBD1 (5 bases). The CDR3 sequence is 15 residues long. In germline, CDR1 is MNHNS, CDR2 SASEGT. The V end lost 5 bases, the J end lost 2 bases, and 16 bases lay between the germline ends. In DNA form, the CDR3 reads TGTGCCAGCAGTTTAGCAGGGCGAATGACCTACGAGCAGTACTTC. It yields the protein CASSLAGRMTYEQYF.

The DNA of the CDR3 is TGTGCCAGCAGTTCTCCCCCTCGTACCAACTATGGCTACACCTTC. Translated, it gives CASSSPPRTNYGYTF. The chain recombines TRBV28 with TRBJ1-2; unclear D gene. Germline V lookup: CDR1 MDHEN, CDR2 SYDVKM. This CDR3 has 15 amino acids. Between the trimmed V and J ends, which lost 4 bases and 2 bases, there was a span of 14 bases.

In DNA, the CDR3 is TGCAGTGTGCCCCGAGGGCCCCAGCATTTT. It is translated as CSVPRGPQHF. V usage is TRBV20-1 and J usage is TRBJ1-5; no clear D gene. With 7 bases removed from V and 9 bases from J, the gap between germline ends came to 10 bases. Germline-derived CDR1 and CDR2 are DFQATT and SNEGSKA (reference sequence). There are 10 residues in the CDR3.

The V and J genes are TRBV5-1 and TRBJ1-4; a possible D gene is TRBD1 (6 bases). CDR1 and CDR2 from the germline V gene are SGHRS and YFSETQ. V lost 0 bases and J 8 bases, leaving 11 bases between the germline ends. This CDR3 is built from 14 residues. The CDR3 is CASSLARGGEKLFF. The CDR3 region has the DNA TGCGCCAGCAGCTTGGCCAGGGGAGGGGAAAAACTGTTTTTT.

The sample holds one count of this clone. The chain employs TRBV6-1 and TRBJ1-5; 7 positions agree with TRBD1. The CDR3 runs to 17 residues. V shed 2 bases, J shed 0 bases, and the junction held 7 bases outside the gene matches. The germline V gene encodes CDR1 MNHNS and CDR2 SASEGT. The CDR3 loop is CASSEKGRQGSNQPQHF. The CDR3 bases are TGTGCCAGCAGTGAAAAGGGACGACAGGGTAGCAATCAGCCCCAGCATTTT.

Notes on this clone: The sample has other DNA sequences that encode this CDR3 too. In nucleotides, the CDR3 is TGTGCCAGCAGGGGGGGCCCATACGAGCAGTACTTC. Its protein is CASRGGPYEQYF. The genes are TRBV25-1 and TRBJ2-7, with D perhaps being TRBD1 or TRBD2 (6 bases each). The CDR3 has 12 amino acids. Germline values: CDR1 MGHDK, CDR2 SYGVNS. V lost 6 bases and J lost 4, with 10 bases in between.

This sequence joins TRBV15 and TRBJ2-5; D is perhaps TRBD2 (5 bases). This CDR3 is built from 16 residues. The germline V gene has CDR1 LNHNV and CDR2 YYDKDF (reference sequence). The V gene lost 0 bases and the J gene lost 5 bases, with 16 bases spanning the gap. The CDR3 protein is CATSRDQASLGETQYF. CDR3 nucleotide sequence: TGTGCCACCAGCAGAGATCAGGCTAGCTTAGGGGAGACCCAGTACTTC.